This record concerns one T cell receptor beta chain sequence. As yet, its antigen is unknown. The sample comes from a study of cytomegalovirus exposure and HLA in healthy donors. Study results and caveats: In vitro assays verified that three CMV-associated chains recognized CMV antigens specifically. The authors listed 150 to 200 TCR beta chains as cytomegalovirus-associated.

Some clones are missing from TCRdb's copy, which holds only in-frame ones; the method was immunoSEQ multiplex PCR. This table holds some 84,000 clones, approximately 91% found once. Germline CDR1 reads KGHSH; CDR2 reads LQKENI. Trimming took 5 bases from V and 0 from J, leaving 5 bases between them. This CDR3 region has 14 residues. The chain combines TRBV18 with TRBJ2-6; possible D gene TRBD2, 5 bases. The sample comprised PBMCs. This clonotype originated in a young man in good health and CMV-seronegative. For the CDR3, the DNA is TGTGCCAGCTCAGCGGGCTCTGGGGCCAACGTCCTGACTTTC. This gives the protein CASSAGSGANVLTF. The full variable domain, its missing parts supplied by reference TRBV18 and TRBJ2-6, is NAGVMQNPRHLVRRRGQEARLRCSPMKGHSHVYWYRQLPEEGLKFMVYLQKENIIDESGMPKERFSAEFPKEGPSILRIQQVVRGDSAAYFCASSAGSGANVLTFGAGSRLTVL.